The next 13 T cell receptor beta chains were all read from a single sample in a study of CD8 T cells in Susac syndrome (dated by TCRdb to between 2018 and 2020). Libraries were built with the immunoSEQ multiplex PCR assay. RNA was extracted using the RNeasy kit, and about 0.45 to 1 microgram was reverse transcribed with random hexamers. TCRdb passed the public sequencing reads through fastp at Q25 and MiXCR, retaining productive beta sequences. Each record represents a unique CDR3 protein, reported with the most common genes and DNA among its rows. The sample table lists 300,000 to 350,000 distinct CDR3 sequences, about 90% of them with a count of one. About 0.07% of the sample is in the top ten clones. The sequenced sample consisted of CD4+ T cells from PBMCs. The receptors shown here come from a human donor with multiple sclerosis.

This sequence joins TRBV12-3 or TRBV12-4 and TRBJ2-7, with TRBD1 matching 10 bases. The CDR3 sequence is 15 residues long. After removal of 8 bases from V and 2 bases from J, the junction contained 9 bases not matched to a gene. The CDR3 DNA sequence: TGTGCCAGCCCCCCTCGGGACAGGGGACCCTACGAGCAGTACTTC. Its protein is CASPPRDRGPYEQYF.

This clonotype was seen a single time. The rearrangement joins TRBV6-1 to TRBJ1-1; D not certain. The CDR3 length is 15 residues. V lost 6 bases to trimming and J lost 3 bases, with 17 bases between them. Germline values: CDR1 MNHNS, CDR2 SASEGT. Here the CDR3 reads CASRLDRGPDTEAFF. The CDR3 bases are TGTGCCAGCAGGTTAGACCGTGGTCCGGACACTGAAGCTTTCTTT.

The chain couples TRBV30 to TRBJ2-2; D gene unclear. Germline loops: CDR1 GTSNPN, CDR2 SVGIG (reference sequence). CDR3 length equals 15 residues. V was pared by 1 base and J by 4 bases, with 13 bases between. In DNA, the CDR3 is TGTGCCTGGAGTGGTTTGGGATGGAGCACCGGGGAGCTGTTTTTT. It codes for CAWSGLGWSTGELFF.

The CDR3 loop is CSVGGRTGKPYNEQFF. The CDR3 DNA reads TGCAGCGTGGGAGGTAGGACAGGAAAACCCTACAATGAGCAGTTCTTC. The V gene is TRBV29-1, the J gene TRBJ2-1, with D maybe TRBD1 (7 bases). The germline V and J ends were trimmed by 6 bases and 2 bases, with 20 bases remaining between them. The V gene's germline CDR1 is SQVTM and CDR2 ANQGSEA. This CDR3 region has 16 residues.

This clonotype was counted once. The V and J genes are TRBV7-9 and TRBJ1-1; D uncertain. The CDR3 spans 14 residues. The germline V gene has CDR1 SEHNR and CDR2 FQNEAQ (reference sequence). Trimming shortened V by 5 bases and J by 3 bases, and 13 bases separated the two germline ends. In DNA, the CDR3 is TGTGCCAGCAGCCCGATCCTCGAGGACACTGAAGCTTTCTTT. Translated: CASSPILEDTEAFF.

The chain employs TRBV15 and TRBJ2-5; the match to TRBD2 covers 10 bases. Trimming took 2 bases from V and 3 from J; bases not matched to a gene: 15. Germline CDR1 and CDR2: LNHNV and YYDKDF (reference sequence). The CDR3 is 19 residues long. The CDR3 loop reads CATSRRRSTSGALKETQYF. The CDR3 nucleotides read TGTGCCACCAGCAGACGAAGGTCCACTAGCGGGGCCCTAAAAGAGACCCAGTACTTC.

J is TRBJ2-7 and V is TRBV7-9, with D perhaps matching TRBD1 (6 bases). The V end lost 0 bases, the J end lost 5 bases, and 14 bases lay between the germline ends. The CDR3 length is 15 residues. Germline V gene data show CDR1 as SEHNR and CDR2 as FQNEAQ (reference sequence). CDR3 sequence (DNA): TGTGCCAGCAGCTTAGCGGGATTGGGGGCCAACGAGCAGTACTTC. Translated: CASSLAGLGANEQYF.

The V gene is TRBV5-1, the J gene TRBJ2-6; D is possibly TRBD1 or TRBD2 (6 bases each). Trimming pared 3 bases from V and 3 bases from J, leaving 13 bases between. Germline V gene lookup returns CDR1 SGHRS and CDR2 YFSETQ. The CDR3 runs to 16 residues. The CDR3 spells CASSSEGGNGANVLTF. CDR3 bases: TGCGCCAGCAGCTCCGAAGGGGGGAATGGGGCCAACGTCCTGACTTTC.

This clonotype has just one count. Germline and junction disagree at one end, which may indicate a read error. The CDR3 protein is CASSSQGAGELFF. As DNA, the CDR3 is TGTGCTAGCAGCTCTCAGGGAGCCGGGGAGCTGTTTTTT. The chain has TRBV7-7 and TRBJ2-2; D possibly matches TRBD1 or TRBD2 (5 bases each). The CDR3 length is 13 residues. The germline CDR1 and CDR2 sequences are SSHAT and FNYEAQ (reference sequence).

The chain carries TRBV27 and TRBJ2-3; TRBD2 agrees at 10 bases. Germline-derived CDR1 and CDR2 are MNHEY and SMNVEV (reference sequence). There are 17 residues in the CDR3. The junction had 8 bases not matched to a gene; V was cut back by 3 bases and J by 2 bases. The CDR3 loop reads CASSFVGLADYTDTQYF. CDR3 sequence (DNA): TGTGCCAGCAGTTTTGTAGGACTAGCGGATTACACAGATACGCAGTATTTT.

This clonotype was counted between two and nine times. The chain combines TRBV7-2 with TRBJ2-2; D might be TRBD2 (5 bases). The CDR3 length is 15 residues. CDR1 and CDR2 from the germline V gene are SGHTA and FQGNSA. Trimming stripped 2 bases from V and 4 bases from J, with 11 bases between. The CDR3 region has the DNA TGTGCCAGCAGCTTATCGGCCGGGGTCACCGGGGAGCTGTTTTTT. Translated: CASSLSAGVTGELFF. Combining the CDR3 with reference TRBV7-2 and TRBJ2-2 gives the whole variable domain GAGVSQSPSNKVTEKGKDVELRCDPISGHTALYWYRQSLGQGLEFLIYFQGNSAPDKSGLPSDRFSAERTGGSVSTLTIQRTQQEDSAVYLCASSLSAGVTGELFFGEGSRLTVL.

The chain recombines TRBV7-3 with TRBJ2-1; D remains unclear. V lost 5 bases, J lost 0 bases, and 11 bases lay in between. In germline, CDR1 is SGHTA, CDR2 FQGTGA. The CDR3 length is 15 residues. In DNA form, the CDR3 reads TGTGCCAGCAGCCCGCAGCCAGGCTCCTACAATGAGCAGTTCTTC. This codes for CASSPQPGSYNEQFF.

CDR3: CASGRVGNQPQHF. The DNA for the CDR3 is TGTGCCAGTGGGCGGGTGGGCAATCAGCCCCAGCATTTT. The chain couples TRBV6-4 to TRBJ1-5; D ambiguous. The CDR3 spans 13 residues. V was cut by 9 bases and J by 2 bases, with 11 bases left in between. The germline V gene encodes CDR1 MRHNA and CDR2 SNTAGT.